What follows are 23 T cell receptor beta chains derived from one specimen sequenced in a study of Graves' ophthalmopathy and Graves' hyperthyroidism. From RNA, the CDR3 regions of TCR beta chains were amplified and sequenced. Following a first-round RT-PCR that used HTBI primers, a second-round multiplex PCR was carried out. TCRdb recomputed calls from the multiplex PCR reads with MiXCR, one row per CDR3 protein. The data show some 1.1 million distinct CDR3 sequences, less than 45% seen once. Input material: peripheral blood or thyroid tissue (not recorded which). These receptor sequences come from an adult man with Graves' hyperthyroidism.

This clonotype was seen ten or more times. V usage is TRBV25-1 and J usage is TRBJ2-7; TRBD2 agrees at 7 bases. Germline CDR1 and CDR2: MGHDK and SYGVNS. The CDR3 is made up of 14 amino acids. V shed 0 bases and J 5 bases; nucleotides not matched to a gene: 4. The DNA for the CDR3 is TGTGCCAGCAGTGAATACGGCGGGAGTGACGAGCAGTACTTC. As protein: CASSEYGGSDEQYF.

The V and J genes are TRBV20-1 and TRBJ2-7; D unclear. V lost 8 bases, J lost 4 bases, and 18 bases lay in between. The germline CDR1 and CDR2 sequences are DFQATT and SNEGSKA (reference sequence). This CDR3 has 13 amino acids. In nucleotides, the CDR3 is TGCAGTTTAGTTTGGGTGGGTAGGTACGAGCAGTACTTC. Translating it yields CSLVWVGRYEQYF.

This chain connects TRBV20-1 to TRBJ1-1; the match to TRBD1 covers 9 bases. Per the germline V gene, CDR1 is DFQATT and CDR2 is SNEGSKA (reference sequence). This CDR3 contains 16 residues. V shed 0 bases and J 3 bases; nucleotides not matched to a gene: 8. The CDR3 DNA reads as TGCAGTGCTAGAGATGCCGGGACAGGGAGCGACACTGAAGCTTTCTTT. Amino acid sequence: CSARDAGTGSDTEAFF.

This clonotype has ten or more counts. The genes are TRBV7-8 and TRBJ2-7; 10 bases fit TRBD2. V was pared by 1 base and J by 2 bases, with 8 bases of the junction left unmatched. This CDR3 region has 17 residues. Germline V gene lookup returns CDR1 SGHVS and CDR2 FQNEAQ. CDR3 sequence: CASSLGGASGGPYEQYF. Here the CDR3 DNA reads TGTGCCAGCAGCTTAGGGGGGGCTAGCGGGGGCCCCTACGAGCAGTACTTC.

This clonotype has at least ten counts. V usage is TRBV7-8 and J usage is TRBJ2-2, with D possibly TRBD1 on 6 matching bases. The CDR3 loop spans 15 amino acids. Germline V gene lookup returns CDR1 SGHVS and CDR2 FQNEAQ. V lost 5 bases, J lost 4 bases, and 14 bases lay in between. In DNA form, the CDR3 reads TGTGCCAGCAGCGTTACAGGGAGAGTCACCGGGGAGCTGTTTTTT. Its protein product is CASSVTGRVTGELFF.

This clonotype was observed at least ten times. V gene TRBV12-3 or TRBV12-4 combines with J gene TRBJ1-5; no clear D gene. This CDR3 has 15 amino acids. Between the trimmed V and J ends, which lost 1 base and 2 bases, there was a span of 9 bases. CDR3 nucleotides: TGTGCCAGCAGTTTAGGCCTCGCCCGCAATCAGCCCCAGCATTTT. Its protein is CASSLGLARNQPQHF.

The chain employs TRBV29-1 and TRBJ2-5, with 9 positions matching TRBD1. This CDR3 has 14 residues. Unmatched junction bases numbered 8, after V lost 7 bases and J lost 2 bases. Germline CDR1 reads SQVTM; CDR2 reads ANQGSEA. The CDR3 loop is CSAARQGGQETQYF. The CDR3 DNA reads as TGCAGCGCTGCGCGACAGGGGGGGCAAGAGACCCAGTACTTC.

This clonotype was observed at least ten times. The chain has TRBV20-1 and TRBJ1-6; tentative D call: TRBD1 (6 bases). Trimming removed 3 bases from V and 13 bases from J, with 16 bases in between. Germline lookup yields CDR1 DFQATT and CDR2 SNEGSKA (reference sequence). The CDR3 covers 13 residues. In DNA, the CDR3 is TGCAGTGCTAGGGTACTAGGGGGATTCCCCCTCCACTTT. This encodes CSARVLGGFPLHF.

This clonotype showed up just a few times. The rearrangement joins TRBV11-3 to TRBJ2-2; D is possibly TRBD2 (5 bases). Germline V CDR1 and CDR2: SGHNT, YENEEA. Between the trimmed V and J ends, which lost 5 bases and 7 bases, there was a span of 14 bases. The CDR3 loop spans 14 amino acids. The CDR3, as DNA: TGTGCCAGCAGCCCCCGTGGAGGCGACGGGGAGCTGTTTTTT. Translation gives CASSPRGGDGELFF.

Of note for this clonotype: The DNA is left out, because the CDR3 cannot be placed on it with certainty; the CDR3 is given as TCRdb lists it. CDR3 loop: CASSFYICSTKDGKMNTEAFF. The genes are TRBV11-1 and TRBJ1-1. CDR1 is SGHAT, CDR2 FQDESV, per germline (reference sequence). The CDR3 numbers 21 amino acids, ends counted.

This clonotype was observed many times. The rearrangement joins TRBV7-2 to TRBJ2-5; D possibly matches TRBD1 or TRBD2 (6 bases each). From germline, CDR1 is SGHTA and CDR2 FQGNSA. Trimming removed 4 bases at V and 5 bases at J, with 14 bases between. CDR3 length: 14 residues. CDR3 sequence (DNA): TGTGCCAGCAGCTCCCGGAGGGGGTTGGAGACCCAGTACTTC. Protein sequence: CASSSRRGLETQYF.

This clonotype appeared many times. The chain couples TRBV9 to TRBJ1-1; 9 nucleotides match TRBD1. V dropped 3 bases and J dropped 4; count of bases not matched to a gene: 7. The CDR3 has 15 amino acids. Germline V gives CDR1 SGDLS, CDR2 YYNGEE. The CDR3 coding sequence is TGTGCCAGCAGCGCTTACAGGGGGCAAACCACTGAAGCTTTCTTT. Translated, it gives CASSAYRGQTTEAFF.

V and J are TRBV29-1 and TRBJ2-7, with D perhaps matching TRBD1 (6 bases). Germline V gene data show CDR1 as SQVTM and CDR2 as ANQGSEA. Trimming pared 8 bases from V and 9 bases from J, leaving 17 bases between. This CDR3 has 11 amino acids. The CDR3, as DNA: TGCAGCTCACGACAGGCTACGGGGCAGTACTTC. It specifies CSSRQATGQYF.

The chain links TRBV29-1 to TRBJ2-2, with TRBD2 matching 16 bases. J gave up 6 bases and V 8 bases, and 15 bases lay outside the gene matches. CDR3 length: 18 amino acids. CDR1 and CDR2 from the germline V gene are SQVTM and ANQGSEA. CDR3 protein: CSSPPGTSGGAPSGELFF. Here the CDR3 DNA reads TGCAGCTCACCCCCCGGGACTAGCGGGGGGGCCCCATCCGGGGAGCTGTTTTTT.

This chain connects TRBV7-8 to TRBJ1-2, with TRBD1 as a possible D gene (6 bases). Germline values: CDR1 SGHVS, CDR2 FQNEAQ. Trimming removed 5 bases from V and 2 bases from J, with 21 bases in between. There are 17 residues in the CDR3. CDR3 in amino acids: CASSASPRQENNYGYTF. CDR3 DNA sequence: TGTGCCAGCAGCGCCTCACCACGACAGGAAAACAACTATGGCTACACCTTC.

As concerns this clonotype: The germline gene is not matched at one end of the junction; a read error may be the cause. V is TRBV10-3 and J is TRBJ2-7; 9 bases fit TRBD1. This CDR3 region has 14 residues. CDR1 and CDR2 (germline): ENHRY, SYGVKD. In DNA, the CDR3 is TGTGCCATCAAACAACAGGGGGCCGCCTACGGGCAGTACTTC. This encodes CAIKQQGAAYGQYF.

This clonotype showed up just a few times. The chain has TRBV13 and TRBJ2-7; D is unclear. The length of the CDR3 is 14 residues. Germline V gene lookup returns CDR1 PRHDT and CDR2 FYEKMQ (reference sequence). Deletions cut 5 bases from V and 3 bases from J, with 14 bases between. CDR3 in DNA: TGTGCCAGCAGCATCGCAAGAGGCCTCTACGAGCAGTACTTC. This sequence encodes CASSIARGLYEQYF.

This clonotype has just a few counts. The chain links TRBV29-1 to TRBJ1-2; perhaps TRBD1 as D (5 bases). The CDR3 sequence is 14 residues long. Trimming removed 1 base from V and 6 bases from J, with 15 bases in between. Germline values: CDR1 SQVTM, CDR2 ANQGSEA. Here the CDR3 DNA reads TGCAGCGTTGAAGGGGGCCGAGGTGCCGATGGCTACACCTTC. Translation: CSVEGGRGADGYTF.

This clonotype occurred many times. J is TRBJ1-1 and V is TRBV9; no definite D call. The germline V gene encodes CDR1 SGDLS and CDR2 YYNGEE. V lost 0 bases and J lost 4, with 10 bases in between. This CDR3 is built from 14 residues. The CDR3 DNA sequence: TGTGCCAGCAGCGTAGTCCCGGAGAGCACTGAAGCTTTCTTT. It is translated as CASSVVPESTEAFF.

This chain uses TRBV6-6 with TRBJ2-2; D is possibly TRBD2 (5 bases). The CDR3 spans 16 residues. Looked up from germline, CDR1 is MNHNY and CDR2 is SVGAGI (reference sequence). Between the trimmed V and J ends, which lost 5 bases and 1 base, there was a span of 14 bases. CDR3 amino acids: CASSKVASGNTGELFF. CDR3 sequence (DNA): TGTGCCAGCAGTAAGGTTGCGAGCGGGAACACCGGGGAGCTGTTTTTT.

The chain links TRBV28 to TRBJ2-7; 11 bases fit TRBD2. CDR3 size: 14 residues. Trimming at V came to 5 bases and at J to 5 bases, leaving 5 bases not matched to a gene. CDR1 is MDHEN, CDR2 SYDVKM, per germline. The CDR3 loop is CASSPPGLADEQYF. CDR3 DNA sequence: TGTGCCAGCAGTCCTCCGGGACTAGCGGACGAGCAGTACTTC.

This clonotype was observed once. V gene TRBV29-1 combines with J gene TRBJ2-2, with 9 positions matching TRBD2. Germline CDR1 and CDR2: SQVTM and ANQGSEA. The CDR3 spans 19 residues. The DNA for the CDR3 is TGCAGTGCTAGAGATTCGACTAGCGGTCCCCTCGCTAACACCGGGGAGCTGTTTTTT. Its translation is CSARDSTSGPLANTGELFF.

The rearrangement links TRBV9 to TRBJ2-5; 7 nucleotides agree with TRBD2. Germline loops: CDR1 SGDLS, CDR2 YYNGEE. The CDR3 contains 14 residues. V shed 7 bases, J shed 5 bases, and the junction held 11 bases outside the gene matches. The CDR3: CASGPAGDWETQYF. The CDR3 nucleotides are TGTGCCAGCGGTCCTGCGGGGGATTGGGAGACCCAGTACTTC.